The TCR beta chain described here comes from a study of cytomegalovirus exposure and HLA in healthy donors. The study, taken as a whole, reports: A previous analysis found most TCR beta V segments productive roughly 90% or roughly 30% of the time. Reportedly, HLA-A and HLA-B alleles of most subjects were accurately predicted from TCR beta. It was taken for granted in presence/absence analyses that sequencing depth across donors was roughly uniform.

60 Vbeta and 13 Jbeta primers were used in PCR. This table comes from immunoSEQ multiplex PCR, and its TCRdb copy is limited to in-frame clones, with some not included. The sample has 99,000 or so clones, around 10% seen once; the top ten hold approximately 6%. J was trimmed by 5 bases and V by 6 bases; bases with no gene match: 2. The CDR3 spans 13 residues. CDR1 is SGDLS, CDR2 YYNGEE, per germline. This clone was observed a few times. Its target is unknown. This clonotype was sampled from a man aged 40-49 years in good health and CMV-seropositive. V gene TRBV9 combines with J gene TRBJ2-2; TRBD2 agrees at 9 bases. Input material: PBMCs. The CDR3 DNA is TGTGCCAGCACCCTAGCGGGGACCGGGGAGCTGTTTTTT. This encodes CASTLAGTGELFF. Filled out from reference TRBV9 and TRBJ2-2, the complete variable domain reads DSGVTQTPKHLITATGQRVTLRCSPRSGDLSVYWYQQSLDQGLQFLIQYYNGEERAKGNILERFSAQQFPDLHSELNLSSLELGDSALYFCASTLAGTGELFFGEGSRLTVL.